This TCR beta chain originates from a study of T cells after yellow fever vaccination. This clonotype appeared many times. Compared with germline, one end of the junction differs, possibly owing to a read error. Germline assignment: CDR1 SGHRS and CDR2 YFSETQ. This CDR3 comprises 14 residues. TCRdb passed the 5' RACE reads through MiXCR, listing each CDR3 protein once. Altogether a few hundred thousand distinct CDR3 sequences are present, approximately 4% being singletons, with the ten largest covering roughly 19%. The specimen was PBMCs, collected 15 days after the yellow fever booster vaccination. The V and J genes are TRBV5-1 and TRBJ2-2, with a possible D match to TRBD1 (5 bases). This clonotype was sampled from a man aged 18-30 years who received the YFV17D yellow fever vaccine. The CDR3 coding sequence is TGTGCCAGCAGCTCTCAGGGCGCCACCGGGGAGCTGTTTTTT. It yields the protein CASSSQGATGELFF.